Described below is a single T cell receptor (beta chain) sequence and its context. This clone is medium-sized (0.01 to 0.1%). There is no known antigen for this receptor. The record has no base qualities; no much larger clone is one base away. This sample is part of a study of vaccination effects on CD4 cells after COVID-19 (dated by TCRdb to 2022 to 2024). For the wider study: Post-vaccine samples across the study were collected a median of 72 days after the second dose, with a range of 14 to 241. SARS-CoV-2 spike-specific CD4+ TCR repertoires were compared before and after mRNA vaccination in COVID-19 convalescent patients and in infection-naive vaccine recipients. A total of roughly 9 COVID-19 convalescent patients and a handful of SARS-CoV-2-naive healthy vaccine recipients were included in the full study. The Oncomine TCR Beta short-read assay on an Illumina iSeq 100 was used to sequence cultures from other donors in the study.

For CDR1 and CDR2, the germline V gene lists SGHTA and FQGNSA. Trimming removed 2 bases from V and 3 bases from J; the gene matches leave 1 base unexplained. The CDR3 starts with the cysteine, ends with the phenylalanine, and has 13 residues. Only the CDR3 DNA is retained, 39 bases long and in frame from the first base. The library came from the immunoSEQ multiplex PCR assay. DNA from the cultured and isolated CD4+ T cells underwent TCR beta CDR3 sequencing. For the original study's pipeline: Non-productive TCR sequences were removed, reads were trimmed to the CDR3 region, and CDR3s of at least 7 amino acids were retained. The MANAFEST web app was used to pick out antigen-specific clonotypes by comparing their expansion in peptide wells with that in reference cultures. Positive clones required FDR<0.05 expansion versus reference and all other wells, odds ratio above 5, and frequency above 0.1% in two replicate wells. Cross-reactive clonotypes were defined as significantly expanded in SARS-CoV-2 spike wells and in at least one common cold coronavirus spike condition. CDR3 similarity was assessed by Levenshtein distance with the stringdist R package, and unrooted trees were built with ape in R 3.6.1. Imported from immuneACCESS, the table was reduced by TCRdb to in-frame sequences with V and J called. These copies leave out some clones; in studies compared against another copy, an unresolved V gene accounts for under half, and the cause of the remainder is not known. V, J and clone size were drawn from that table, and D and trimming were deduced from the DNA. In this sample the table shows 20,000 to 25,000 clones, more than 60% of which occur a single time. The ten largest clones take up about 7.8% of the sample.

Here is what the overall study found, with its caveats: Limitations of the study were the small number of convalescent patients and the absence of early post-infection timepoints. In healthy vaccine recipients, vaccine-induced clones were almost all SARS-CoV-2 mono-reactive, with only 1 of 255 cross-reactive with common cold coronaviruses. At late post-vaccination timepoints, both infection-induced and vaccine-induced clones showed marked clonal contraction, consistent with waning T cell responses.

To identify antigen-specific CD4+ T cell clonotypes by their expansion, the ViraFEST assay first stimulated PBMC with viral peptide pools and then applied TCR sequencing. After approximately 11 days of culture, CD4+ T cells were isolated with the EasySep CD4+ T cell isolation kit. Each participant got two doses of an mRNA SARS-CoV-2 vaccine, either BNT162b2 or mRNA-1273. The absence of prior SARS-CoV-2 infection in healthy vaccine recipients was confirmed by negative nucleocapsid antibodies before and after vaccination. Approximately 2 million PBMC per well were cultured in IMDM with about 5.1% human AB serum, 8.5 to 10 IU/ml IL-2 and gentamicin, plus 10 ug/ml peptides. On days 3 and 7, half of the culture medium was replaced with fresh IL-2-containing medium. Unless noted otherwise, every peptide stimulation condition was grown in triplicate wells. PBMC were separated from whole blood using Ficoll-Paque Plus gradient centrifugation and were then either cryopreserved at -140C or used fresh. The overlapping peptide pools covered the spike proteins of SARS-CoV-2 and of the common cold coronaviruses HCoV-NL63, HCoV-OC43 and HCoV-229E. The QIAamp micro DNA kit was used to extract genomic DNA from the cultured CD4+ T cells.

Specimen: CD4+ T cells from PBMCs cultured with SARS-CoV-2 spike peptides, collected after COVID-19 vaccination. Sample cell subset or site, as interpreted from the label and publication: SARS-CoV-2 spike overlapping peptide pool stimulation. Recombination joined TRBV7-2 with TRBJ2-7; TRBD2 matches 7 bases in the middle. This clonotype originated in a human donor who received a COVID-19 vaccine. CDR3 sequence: CASSLQRGYEQYF. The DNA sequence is TGTGCCAGCAGCTTACAGCGGGGCTACGAGCAGTACTTC.